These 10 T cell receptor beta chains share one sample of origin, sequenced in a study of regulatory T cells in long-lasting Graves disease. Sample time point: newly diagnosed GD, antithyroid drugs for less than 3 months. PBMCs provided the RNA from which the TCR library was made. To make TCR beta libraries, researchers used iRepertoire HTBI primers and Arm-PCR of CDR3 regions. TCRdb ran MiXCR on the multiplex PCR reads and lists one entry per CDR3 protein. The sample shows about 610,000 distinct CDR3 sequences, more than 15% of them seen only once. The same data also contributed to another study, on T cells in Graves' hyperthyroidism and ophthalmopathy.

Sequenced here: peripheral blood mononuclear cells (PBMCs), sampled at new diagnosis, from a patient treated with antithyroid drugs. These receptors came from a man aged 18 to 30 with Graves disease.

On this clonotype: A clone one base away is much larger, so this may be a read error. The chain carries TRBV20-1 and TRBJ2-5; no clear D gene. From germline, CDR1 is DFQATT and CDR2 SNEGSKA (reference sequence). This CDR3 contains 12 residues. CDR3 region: CSASIFEETLYF. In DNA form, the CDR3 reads TGCAGTGCTAGTATCTTTGAAGAGACCCTGTACTTC.

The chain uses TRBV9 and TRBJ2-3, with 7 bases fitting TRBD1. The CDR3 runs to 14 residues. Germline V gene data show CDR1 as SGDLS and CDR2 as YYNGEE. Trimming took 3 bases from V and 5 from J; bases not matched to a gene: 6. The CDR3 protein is CASSAEGALDTQYF. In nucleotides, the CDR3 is TGTGCCAGCAGCGCAGAGGGGGCATTAGATACGCAGTATTTT. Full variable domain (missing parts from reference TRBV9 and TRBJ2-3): DSGVTQTPKHLITATGQRVTLRCSPRSGDLSVYWYQQSLDQGLQFLIQYYNGEERAKGNILERFSAQQFPDLHSELNLSSLELGDSALYFCASSAEGALDTQYFGPGTRLTVL.

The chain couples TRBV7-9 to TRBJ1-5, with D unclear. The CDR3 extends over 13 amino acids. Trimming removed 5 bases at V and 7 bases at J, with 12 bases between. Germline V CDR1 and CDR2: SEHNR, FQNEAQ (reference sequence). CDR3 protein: CASSRNLIQPQHF. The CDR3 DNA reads TGTGCCAGCAGCCGGAACTTAATACAGCCCCAGCATTTT.

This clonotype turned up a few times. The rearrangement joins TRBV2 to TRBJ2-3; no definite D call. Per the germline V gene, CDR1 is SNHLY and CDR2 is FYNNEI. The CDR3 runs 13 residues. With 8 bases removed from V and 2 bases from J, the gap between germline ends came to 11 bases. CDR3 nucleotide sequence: TGTGCCAGCTTCCGACTTGACACAGATACGCAGTATTTT. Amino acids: CASFRLDTDTQYF. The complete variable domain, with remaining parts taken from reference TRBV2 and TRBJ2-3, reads EPEVTQTPSHQVTQMGQEVILRCVPISNHLYFYWYRQILGQKVEFLVSFYNNEISEKSEIFDDQFSVERPDGSNFTLKIRSTKLEDSAMYFCASFRLDTDTQYFGPGTRLTVL.

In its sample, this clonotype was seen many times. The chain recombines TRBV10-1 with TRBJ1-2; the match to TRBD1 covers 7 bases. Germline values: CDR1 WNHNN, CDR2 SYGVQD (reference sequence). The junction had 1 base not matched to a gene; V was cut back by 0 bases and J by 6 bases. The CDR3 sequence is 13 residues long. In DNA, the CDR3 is TGCGCCAGCAGTGAGTCGACAGGGAATGGCTACACCTTC. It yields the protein CASSESTGNGYTF.

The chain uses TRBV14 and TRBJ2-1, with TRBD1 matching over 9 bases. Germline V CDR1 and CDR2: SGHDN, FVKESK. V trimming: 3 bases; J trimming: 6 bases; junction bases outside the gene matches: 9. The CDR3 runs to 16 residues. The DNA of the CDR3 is TGTGCCAGCAGCCATTACACGGGACAGGGATCCAATGAGCAGTTCTTC. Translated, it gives CASSHYTGQGSNEQFF.

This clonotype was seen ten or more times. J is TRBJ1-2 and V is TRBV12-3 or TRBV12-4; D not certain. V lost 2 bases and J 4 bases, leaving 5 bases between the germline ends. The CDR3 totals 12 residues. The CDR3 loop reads CASSLWGYGYTF. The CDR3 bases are TGTGCCAGCAGTTTATGGGGCTATGGCTACACCTTC.

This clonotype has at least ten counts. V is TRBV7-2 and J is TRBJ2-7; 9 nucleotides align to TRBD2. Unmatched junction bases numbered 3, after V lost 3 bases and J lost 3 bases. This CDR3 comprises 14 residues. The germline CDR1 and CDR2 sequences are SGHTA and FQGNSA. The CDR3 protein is CASSLGREGYEQYF. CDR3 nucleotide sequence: TGTGCCAGCAGCTTGGGGCGGGAGGGCTACGAGCAGTACTTC. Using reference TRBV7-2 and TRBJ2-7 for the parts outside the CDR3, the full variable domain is GAGVSQSPSNKVTEKGKDVELRCDPISGHTALYWYRQSLGQGLEFLIYFQGNSAPDKSGLPSDRFSAERTGGSVSTLTIQRTQQEDSAVYLCASSLGREGYEQYFGPGTRLTVT.

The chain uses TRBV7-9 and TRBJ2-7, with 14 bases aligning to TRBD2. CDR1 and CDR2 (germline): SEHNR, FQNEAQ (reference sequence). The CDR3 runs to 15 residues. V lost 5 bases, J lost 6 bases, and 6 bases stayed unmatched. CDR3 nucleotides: TGTGCCAGCAGCGGTCGACTAGCGGGAGGGGTCGAGCAGTACTTC. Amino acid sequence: CASSGRLAGGVEQYF. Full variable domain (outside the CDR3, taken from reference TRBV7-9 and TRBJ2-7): DTGVSQNPRHKITKRGQNVTFRCDPISEHNRLYWYRQTLGQGPEFLTYFQNEAQLEKSRLLSDRFSAERPKGSFSTLEIQRTEQGDSAMYLCASSGRLAGGVEQYFGPGTRLTVT.

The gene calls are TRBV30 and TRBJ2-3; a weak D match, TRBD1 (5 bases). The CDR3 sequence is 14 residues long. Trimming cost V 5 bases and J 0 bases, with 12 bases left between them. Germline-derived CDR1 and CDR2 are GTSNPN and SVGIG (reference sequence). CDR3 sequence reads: CAWDSTASTDTQYF. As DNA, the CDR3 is TGTGCCTGGGACTCGACAGCTAGCACAGATACGCAGTATTTT. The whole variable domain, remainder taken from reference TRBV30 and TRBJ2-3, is SQTIHQWPATLVQPVGSPLSLECTVEGTSNPNLYWYRQAAGRGLQLLFYSVGIGQISSEVPQNLSASRPQDRQFILSSKKLLLSDSGFYLCAWDSTASTDTQYFGPGTRLTVL.